Given below is one TCR beta chain in context. What it recognizes is unknown. Trimming cost V 1 base and J 5 bases; bases outside gene matches: 7. The CDR3 runs to 15 residues. Germline lookup yields CDR1 MGHDK and CDR2 SYGVNS. This record comes from a study of CD8+ T cells in alopecia areata. Study-level results: It was lesional scalp, especially alopecia totalis/universalis, that showed higher clonality than normal scalp. Scalp samples also contribute reads from the resident alphabeta T cells found in normal skin.

Investigators isolated RNA and reverse transcribed it into cDNA to act as the sequencing template. Using immunoSEQ multiplex PCR, the repertoire was profiled, and TCRdb retains in-frame clones only, with some absent. The sample holds 30,000 to 40,000 clones, approximately 80% seen once. Samples from alopecia areata patients were lesional scalp punch biopsies and peripheral blood. The sorting of PBMCs gave CD4+ and CD8+ T cells. The chain has TRBV25-1 and TRBJ2-5; 7 positions match TRBD1. This TCR was sampled from a human donor with alopecia areata. The specimen was NKG2D-low CD8+ T cells sorted from blood. CDR3 sequence (DNA): TGTGCCAGCAGTGAATCAACAGGGGTTAGGGAGACCCAGTACTTC. Translated, it gives CASSESTGVRETQYF.